This T cell receptor beta chain was captured by sequencing in a study of T cell repertoires in cytomegalovirus infection. Study as a whole: Recently identified HLA-C-restricted CMV epitopes were used, and well-studied HLA-B-restricted CMV epitopes were used as well. An indication of both CMV infection and matching HLA type came from public TCR beta signatures. Findings and limits, study-wide: The response measured ex vivo was dominated by TCR beta clonotypes (HLA-C-restricted and CMV-specific). Adding up the frequency of public TCR beta families identified people who carried CMV plus the relevant HLA.

The CDR3 is made up of 12 amino acids. V lost 7 bases and J 12 bases, leaving 17 bases between the germline ends. Germline V gene lookup returns CDR1 SNHLY and CDR2 FYNNEI. TCRdb independently ran MiXCR on the reads; one entry per CDR3 protein. Counted here are about 740,000 distinct CDR3 sequences, around 30% occurring once; the ten biggest clones make up over 15%. This clonotype was found a few times. Its antigen remains unidentified. The sequence was obtained from a human donor in good health (CMV status not recorded). Some clones in this sample may be carry-over from other donors' samples. The rearrangement links TRBV2 to TRBJ2-3; a possible D gene is TRBD2 (6 bases). The source material was cultured PBMCs, sampled from culture after CMV antigen stimulation. CDR3 in DNA: TGTGCCAGCACCCCCAGGGACTCCTTCCAGTATTTT. The encoded protein is CASTPRDSFQYF.